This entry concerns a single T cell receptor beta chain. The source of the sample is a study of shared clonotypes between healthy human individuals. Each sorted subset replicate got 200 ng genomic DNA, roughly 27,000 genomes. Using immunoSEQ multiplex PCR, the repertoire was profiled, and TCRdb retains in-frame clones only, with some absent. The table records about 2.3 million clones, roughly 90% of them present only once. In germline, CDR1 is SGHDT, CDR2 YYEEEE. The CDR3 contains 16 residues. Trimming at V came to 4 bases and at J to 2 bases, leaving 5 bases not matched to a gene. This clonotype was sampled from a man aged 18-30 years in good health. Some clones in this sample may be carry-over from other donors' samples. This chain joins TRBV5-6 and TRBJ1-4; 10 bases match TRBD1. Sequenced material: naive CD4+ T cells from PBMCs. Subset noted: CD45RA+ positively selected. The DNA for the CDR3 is TGTGCCAGCAGCCCGATGGGACAGGGGACTAATGAAAAACTGTTTTTT. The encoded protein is CASSPMGQGTNEKLFF.